This record concerns one T cell receptor beta chain sequence. Its antigen is not known. The data were taken from a study of post-analysis software for immune sequencing data. Background on the study: As for disease course, relapsing-remitting, secondary progressive and progressive-relapsing multiple sclerosis were all included. Study observations and caveats: Batch-matched samples strongly co-clustered by F measure. Versus controls, multiple sclerosis patients showed significantly lower diversity (normalized Chao1).

Unique molecular identifiers were built into the TCR beta cDNA libraries. A population of about 0.9 to 10 million T cells gave rise to a few hundred thousand cDNA molecules. TCRdb reprocessed the PCR reads with MiXCR, giving one entry per CDR3 protein. The sample has fewer than 850,000 distinct CDR3 sequences; around 42% are singletons. This TCR derives from a girl between 10 and 17 years old with multiple sclerosis. The sequenced sample was blood.

DNA for the CDR3: TGTGCCAGCAGCGTACGGGATTTCCAAGAGACCCAGTACTTC. It is translated as CASSVRDFQETQYF. The chain has TRBV9 and TRBJ2-5; TRBD2 is a possible D gene (5 bases). Trimming removed 1 base from V and 1 base from J, with 8 bases in between. The CDR3 runs 14 residues. Germline-derived CDR1 and CDR2 are SGDLS and YYNGEE.